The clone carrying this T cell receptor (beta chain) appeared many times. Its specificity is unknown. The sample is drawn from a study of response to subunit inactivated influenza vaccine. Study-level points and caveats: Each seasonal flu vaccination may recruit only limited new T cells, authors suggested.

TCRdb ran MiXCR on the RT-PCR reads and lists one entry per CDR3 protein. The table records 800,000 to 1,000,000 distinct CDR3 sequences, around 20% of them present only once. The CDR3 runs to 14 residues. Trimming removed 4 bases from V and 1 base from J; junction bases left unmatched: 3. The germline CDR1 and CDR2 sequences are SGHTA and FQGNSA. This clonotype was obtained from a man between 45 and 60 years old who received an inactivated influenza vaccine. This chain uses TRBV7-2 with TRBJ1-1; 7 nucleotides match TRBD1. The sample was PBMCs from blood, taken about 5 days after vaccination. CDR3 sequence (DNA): TGTGCCAGCAGCTCGGGACAGCCGAACACTGAAGCTTTCTTT. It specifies CASSSGQPNTEAFF. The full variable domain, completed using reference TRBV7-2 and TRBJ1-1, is GAGVSQSPSNKVTEKGKDVELRCDPISGHTALYWYRQSLGQGLEFLIYFQGNSAPDKSGLPSDRFSAERTGGSVSTLTIQRTQQEDSAVYLCASSSGQPNTEAFFGQGTRLTVV.